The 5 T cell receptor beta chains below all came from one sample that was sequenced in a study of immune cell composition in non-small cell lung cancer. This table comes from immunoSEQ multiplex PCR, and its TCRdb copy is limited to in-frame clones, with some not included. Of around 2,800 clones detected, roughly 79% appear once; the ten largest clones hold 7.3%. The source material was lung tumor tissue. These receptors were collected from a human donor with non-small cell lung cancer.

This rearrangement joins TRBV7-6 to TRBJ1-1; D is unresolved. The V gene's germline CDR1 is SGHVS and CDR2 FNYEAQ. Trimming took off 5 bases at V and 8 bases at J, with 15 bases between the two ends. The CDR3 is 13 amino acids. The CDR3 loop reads CASSLRPADEAFF. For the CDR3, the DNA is TGTGCCAGCAGCCTGAGGCCAGCAGACGAAGCTTTCTTT.

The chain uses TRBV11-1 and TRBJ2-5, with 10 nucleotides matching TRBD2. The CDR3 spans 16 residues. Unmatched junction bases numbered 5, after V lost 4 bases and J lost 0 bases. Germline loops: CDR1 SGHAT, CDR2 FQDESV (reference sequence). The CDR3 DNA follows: TGTGCCAGCAGCTCGCGACTAGCGGGTAACCAAGAGACCCAGTACTTC. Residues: CASSSRLAGNQETQYF.

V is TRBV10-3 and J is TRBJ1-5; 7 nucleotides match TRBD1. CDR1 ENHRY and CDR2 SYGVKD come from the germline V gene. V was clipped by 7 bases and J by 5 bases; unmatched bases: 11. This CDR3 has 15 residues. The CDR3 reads CAIKDRLERDQPQHF. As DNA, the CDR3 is TGTGCCATCAAGGACAGGTTAGAGCGCGATCAGCCCCAGCATTTT.

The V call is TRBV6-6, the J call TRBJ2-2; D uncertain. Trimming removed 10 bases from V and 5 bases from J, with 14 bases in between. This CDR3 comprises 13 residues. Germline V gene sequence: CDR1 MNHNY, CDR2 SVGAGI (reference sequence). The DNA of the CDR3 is TGTGCCAACATGCAGGAACCGACCGGGGAGCTGTTTTTT. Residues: CANMQEPTGELFF.

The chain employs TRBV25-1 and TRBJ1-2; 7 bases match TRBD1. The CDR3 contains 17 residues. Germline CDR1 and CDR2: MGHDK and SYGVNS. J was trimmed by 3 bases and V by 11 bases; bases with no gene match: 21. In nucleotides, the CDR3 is TGTGCCCGTAAGGGGGCCCCGAGAAGGGAAGAGGACTATGGCTACACCTTC. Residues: CARKGAPRREEDYGYTF.